This record concerns one T cell receptor (beta chain) sequence. The data were produced by immunoSEQ multiplex PCR, yet TCRdb's version contains in-frame clones alone and is incomplete. The sample yields 300,000 to 400,000 clones, around 87% seen once. These data come from a study of blood T cell repertoires in COVID-19. The wider study: There were acute and convalescent COVID-19 samples, and they came from the United States, Italy and Spain. T cells, B-cell-depleted T cells, or PBMCs provided the cDNA or gDNA that served as material.

The CDR3 loop spans 15 amino acids. V dropped 5 bases and J dropped 2; count of bases not matched to a gene: 5. The germline gives CDR1 SGHNT, CDR2 YYREEE (reference sequence). Sequencing used peripheral blood. This sequence was found in a woman between 45 and 65 years old who had recovered from COVID-19. The rearrangement uses TRBV5-4 and TRBJ2-3; 10 bases map to TRBD1. DNA of the CDR3: TGTGCCAGCAGGGGACAGGGGACCCCCACAGATACGCAGTATTTT. Protein product: CASRGQGTPTDTQYF.